The 30 T cell receptor beta chains below were found in one sample sequenced in a study of blood T cell repertoires in COVID-19. Using immunoSEQ multiplex PCR, the repertoire was profiled, and TCRdb retains in-frame clones only, with some absent. Of roughly 150,000 clones listed, roughly four fifths are singletons. The sequenced sample was PBMCs or T cells enriched from blood (not recorded which). Receptors were obtained from a man between 50 and 59 years old who had recovered from COVID-19.

The gene calls are TRBV19 and TRBJ2-5; D perhaps matches TRBD2 (5 bases). This CDR3 contains 15 residues. V lost 0 bases and J lost 2, with 10 bases in between. CDR1 is LNHDA and CDR2 is SQIVND in the germline V gene (reference sequence). CDR3 residues: CASSIDGSAQETQYF. The CDR3 DNA is TGTGCCAGTAGTATAGATGGTAGCGCTCAAGAGACCCAGTACTTC.

This clone showed up just once. V and J are TRBV2 and TRBJ2-7; 8 bases agree with TRBD1. The CDR3 consists of 14 residues. The junction had 6 bases not matched to a gene; V was cut back by 6 bases and J by 2 bases. Germline V gene sequence: CDR1 SNHLY, CDR2 FYNNEI. CDR3 nucleotide sequence: TGTGCCAGCAGGGCCGGACAGGGAACCTACGAGCAGTACTTC. Translating gives CASRAGQGTYEQYF.

This sequence joins TRBV5-6 and TRBJ1-1; a weak D match, TRBD1 (6 bases). CDR3 size: 12 residues. The V and J ends lost 2 bases and 5 bases respectively, with 7 bases between them. Germline-derived CDR1 and CDR2 are SGHDT and YYEEEE. DNA for the CDR3: TGTGCCAGCAGCTTTAGGGGGACTGAAGCTTTCTTT. This codes for CASSFRGTEAFF.

This sequence joins TRBV7-3 and TRBJ2-1, with TRBD1 matching 8 bases. Per germline, CDR1 SGHTA and CDR2 FQGTGA. With 0 bases clipped from V and 6 bases from J, the junction kept 4 bases outside the gene matches. The CDR3 covers 15 residues. This chain's CDR3 is CASSLTPRGLNEQFF. The CDR3 coding sequence is TGTGCCAGCAGCTTAACCCCCAGGGGGCTCAATGAGCAGTTCTTC.

The rearrangement joins TRBV3-1 (or the pseudogene TRBV3-2) to TRBJ2-5; TRBD2 aligns across 8 bases. CDR1 is LGHDT, CDR2 YNNKEL, per germline (reference sequence). V lost 7 bases and J lost 7; bases outside the gene matches: 8. The CDR3 is 13 residues long. CDR3 loop: CASTRTSSGTQYF. CDR3 coding DNA: TGTGCCAGCACCCGGACTAGCAGCGGGACCCAGTACTTC.

This clone came up once. Other DNA sequences within the sample encode an identical CDR3. The chain employs TRBV29-1 and TRBJ2-7; TRBD1 matches 9 bases. The V gene end was trimmed by 2 bases and the J gene end by 4 bases; junction bases not matched to a gene: 3. Germline values: CDR1 SQVTM, CDR2 ANQGSEA. This CDR3 spans 13 amino acids. The CDR3 protein is CSVETGGRYEQYF. CDR3 nucleotide sequence: TGCAGCGTTGAAACAGGGGGCAGGTACGAGCAGTACTTC.

The chain joins TRBV5-1 to TRBJ1-1, with D uncertain. Trimming left V 0 bases short and J 4 bases short, with 13 bases between. Looked up from germline, CDR1 is SGHRS and CDR2 is YFSETQ. The CDR3 has 15 residues. CDR3 DNA sequence: TGCGCCAGCAGCTTGGAGCGGGTATCGAGCACTGAAGCTTTCTTT. It is translated as CASSLERVSSTEAFF.

This clone has a handful of counts. The chain couples TRBV2 to TRBJ1-3, with 8 bases aligning to TRBD1. The CDR3 contains 15 residues. Germline V CDR1 and CDR2: SNHLY, FYNNEI. V dropped 6 bases and J dropped 3; count of bases not matched to a gene: 7. CDR3: CASRDRTGNGNTIYF. The CDR3 nucleotides read TGTGCCAGCAGGGACCGGACAGGGAATGGAAACACCATATATTTT.

CDR3 bases: TGTGCCAGCAGCCAGGGACAGGTGGGATCACCCCTCCACTTT. Amino acids: CASSQGQVGSPLHF. This sequence joins TRBV4-2 and TRBJ1-6; 8 positions agree with TRBD1. Germline values: CDR1 LGHNA, CDR2 YNFKEQ. CDR3 size: 14 residues. J gave up 10 bases and V 3 bases, and 5 bases lay outside the gene matches.

This clone is a singleton in its sample. This chain uses TRBV28 with TRBJ1-4, with unresolved D. The V gene's germline CDR1 is MDHEN and CDR2 SYDVKM. CDR3 size: 15 residues. Between the trimmed V and J ends, which lost 7 bases and 3 bases, there was a span of 15 bases. CDR3 sequence (DNA): TGTGCCAGCACCCCCACTGGGCAGGCTAATGAAAAACTGTTTTTT. Translating it yields CASTPTGQANEKLFF.

The CDR3 is CASSLGGRNSGNTIYF. CDR3 sequence (DNA): TGTGCCAGCAGCTTAGGGGGCAGGAACTCTGGAAACACCATATATTTT. V gene TRBV5-4 combines with J gene TRBJ1-3, with 7 bases lining up with TRBD1. With V trimmed by 2 bases and J by 0 bases, 5 bases remained unmatched. The germline gives CDR1 SGHNT, CDR2 YYREEE (reference sequence). The CDR3 length is 16 residues.

The rearrangement uses TRBV29-1 and TRBJ2-3; D may be TRBD2 (7 bases). Trimming removed 6 bases at V and 3 bases at J, with 19 bases between. This CDR3 has 15 residues. The germline V gene has CDR1 SQVTM and CDR2 ANQGSEA. CDR3 amino acids: CSVAPGGAWTDTQYF. The DNA of the CDR3 is TGCAGCGTCGCCCCTGGGGGGGCGTGGACAGATACGCAGTATTTT.

The chain employs TRBV5-1 and TRBJ2-2, with a tentative D call TRBD2 (5 bases). Germline CDR1 and CDR2: SGHRS and YFSETQ. The ends were cut back, 0 bases at V and 4 bases at J, with 13 bases in the middle. The CDR3 consists of 16 residues. The CDR3, as DNA: TGCGCCAGCAGCTTGGAGGGCCCTGCGGGCACCGGGGAGCTGTTTTTT. It yields the protein CASSLEGPAGTGELFF.

This clone has more than one count but fewer than ten. CDR3 bases: TGTGCCAGTAGCTACAGAACAGGGACAGGGGGAATAGATACGCAGTATTTT. Translating gives CASSYRTGTGGIDTQYF. The chain recombines TRBV19 with TRBJ2-3; 11 positions match TRBD1. The CDR3 loop spans 17 amino acids. J gave up 5 bases and V 6 bases, and 13 bases lay outside the gene matches. Germline lookup yields CDR1 LNHDA and CDR2 SQIVND (reference sequence).

The rearrangement links TRBV24-1 to TRBJ2-2; D might be TRBD2 (6 bases). This CDR3 spans 15 amino acids. Deletions cut 4 bases from V and 1 base from J, with 9 bases between. Germline V gene lookup returns CDR1 KGHDR and CDR2 SFDVKD. The CDR3 loop reads CATSDAGRNTGELFF. The DNA of the CDR3 is TGTGCCACCAGTGACGCGGGACGGAACACCGGGGAGCTGTTTTTT.

In its sample, this clone was seen once. The rearrangement links TRBV13 to TRBJ2-2; possibly TRBD1 for D (6 bases). Germline CDR1 is PRHDT and CDR2 is FYEKMQ (reference sequence). The V gene lost 5 bases and the J gene lost 2 bases, with 12 bases spanning the gap. This CDR3 comprises 15 residues. The CDR3, as DNA: TGTGCCAGCAGCGTCCTACAGGGAAACACCGGGGAGCTGTTTTTT. This gives the protein CASSVLQGNTGELFF. The whole variable domain, filled in from reference TRBV13 and TRBJ2-2, reads AAGVIQSPRHLIKEKRETATLKCYPIPRHDTVYWYQQGPGQDPQFLISFYEKMQSDKGSIPDRFSAQQFSDYHSELNMSSLELGDSALYFCASSVLQGNTGELFFGEGSRLTVL.

The chain joins TRBV6-2 or TRBV6-3 to TRBJ2-7, with 8 bases aligning to TRBD1. Germline assignment: CDR1 MNHEY and CDR2 SVGEGT. The CDR3 extends over 15 amino acids. Trimming at V came to 5 bases and at J to 2 bases, leaving 8 bases not matched to a gene. The CDR3 sequence: CASSQDRVGAYEQYF. The CDR3 DNA reads as TGTGCCAGCAGTCAGGACAGGGTGGGGGCCTACGAGCAGTACTTC.

This rearrangement joins TRBV4-3 to TRBJ1-4; the D gene is possibly TRBD1 (6 bases). Trimming took 4 bases from V and 8 from J, leaving 14 bases between them. Germline V CDR1 and CDR2: LGHNA, YSLEER. This CDR3 contains 14 residues. The CDR3 spells CASSRQGNNEKLFF. CDR3 in DNA: TGCGCCAGCAGCCGCCAGGGGAACAACGAAAAACTGTTTTTT.

The gene calls are TRBV4-3 and TRBJ2-1; TRBD1 matches at 11 bases. Germline assignment: CDR1 LGHNA and CDR2 YSLEER. The CDR3 consists of 20 residues. Unmatched junction bases numbered 24, after V lost 5 bases and J lost 9 bases. CDR3 sequence: CASSEAVAPVRGQGVTEQFF. The CDR3 DNA sequence: TGCGCCAGCAGCGAGGCGGTGGCCCCAGTGAGGGGACAGGGGGTGACTGAGCAGTTCTTC.

The rearrangement joins TRBV2 to TRBJ1-3; 12 bases line up with TRBD1. Germline trimming cut 4 bases from V and 1 base from J; bases unmatched to any gene: 5. CDR1 and CDR2 (germline): SNHLY, FYNNEI. The CDR3 loop spans 17 amino acids. The CDR3 reads CASSGGQGALSGNTIYF. CDR3 DNA: TGTGCCAGCAGTGGGGGACAGGGGGCGTTATCTGGAAACACCATATATTTT.

This clone was seen more than once but under ten times. The chain employs TRBV19 and TRBJ2-3; weak D call: TRBD2 (5 bases). Trimming took off 1 base at V and 3 bases at J, with 11 bases between the two ends. The germline CDR1 and CDR2 sequences are LNHDA and SQIVND (reference sequence). The CDR3 has 15 amino acids. Here the CDR3 reads CASSIAWERTDTQYF. The CDR3, as DNA: TGTGCCAGTAGTATAGCTTGGGAGAGGACAGATACGCAGTATTTT.

The chain recombines TRBV2 with TRBJ1-1, with a weak D call TRBD1 (5 bases). The length of the CDR3 is 15 residues. Trimming took 7 bases from V and 1 from J, leaving 16 bases between them. CDR1 is SNHLY, CDR2 FYNNEI, per germline. The DNA of the CDR3 is TGTGCCAGCACCCAGGGCCGCTCTTGGAACACTGAAGCTTTCTTT. Amino acids: CASTQGRSWNTEAFF.

V and J are TRBV7-2 and TRBJ1-1; no definite D call. Germline loops: CDR1 SGHTA, CDR2 FQGNSA. This CDR3 comprises 13 residues. Trimming pared 5 bases from V and 3 bases from J, leaving 10 bases between. CDR3: CASSPPDYTEAFF. CDR3 in DNA: TGTGCCAGCAGCCCCCCCGACTACACTGAAGCTTTCTTT.

The chain employs TRBV6-2 or TRBV6-3 and TRBJ1-2; TRBD1 agrees at 12 bases. CDR1 is MNHEY, CDR2 SVGEGT, per germline. CDR3 length: 18 amino acids. The ends lost 7 bases at V and 4 bases at J; junction bases unmatched: 16. The DNA for the CDR3 is TGTGCCAGCAACCCGTTACCGGGACAGGGGGCCTCGCCCTATGGCTACACCTTC. Its translation is CASNPLPGQGASPYGYTF.

The rearrangement uses TRBV7-3 and TRBJ2-1; the D gene is possibly TRBD1 (6 bases). Between the trimmed V and J ends, which lost 5 bases and 7 bases, there was a span of 24 bases. The germline V gene has CDR1 SGHTA and CDR2 FQGTGA. This CDR3 contains 17 residues. The CDR3 region is CASSPGAGQVIPNEQFF. The CDR3 nucleotides are TGTGCCAGCAGCCCAGGGGCAGGGCAGGTCATCCCTAATGAGCAGTTCTTC.

The chain links TRBV21-1 to TRBJ2-2; the table assigns TRBD1, which was not confirmed against the DNA. TRBV21-1 is given as a pseudogene. The CDR3 runs 13 residues. CDR3 region: CASSKDAGGELFF. CDR3 nucleotide sequence: TGTGCCAGCAGCAAAGATGCAGGCGGGGAGCTGTTTTTT.

The rearrangement links TRBV2 to TRBJ1-1; possible D gene TRBD1, 5 bases. Germline CDR1 SNHLY, CDR2 FYNNEI. V was shortened by 7 bases and J by 1 base, with 10 bases between the two germline ends. This CDR3 is built from 13 residues. The CDR3 loop is CASTGGWNTEAFF. The CDR3 DNA reads TGTGCCAGCACCGGGGGTTGGAACACTGAAGCTTTCTTT.

The V gene is TRBV9, the J gene TRBJ2-2, with D maybe TRBD2 (5 bases). Germline V gene lookup returns CDR1 SGDLS and CDR2 YYNGEE. This CDR3 has 17 residues. V gave up 4 bases and J gave up 4 bases, with 20 bases separating them. The CDR3, as DNA: TGTGCCAGCAGCTACTACAACGGGGTGGCGGTCACCGGGGAGCTGTTTTTT. It translates to CASSYYNGVAVTGELFF. The full variable domain, its missing parts supplied by reference TRBV9 and TRBJ2-2, is DSGVTQTPKHLITATGQRVTLRCSPRSGDLSVYWYQQSLDQGLQFLIQYYNGEERAKGNILERFSAQQFPDLHSELNLSSLELGDSALYFCASSYYNGVAVTGELFFGEGSRLTVL.

CDR3 protein: CASSDRITEAFF. The CDR3 DNA sequence: TGTGCCAGCAGTGACAGGATCACTGAAGCTTTCTTT. J is TRBJ1-1 and V is TRBV2; D remains unclear. The CDR3 is 12 residues long. Trimming cost V 3 bases and J 4 bases, with 6 bases left between them. CDR1 and CDR2 from the germline V gene are SNHLY and FYNNEI.

The chain has TRBV6-1 and TRBJ1-2, with 7 bases fitting TRBD1. Unmatched junction bases numbered 10, after V lost 2 bases and J lost 4 bases. The CDR3 is made up of 16 amino acids. Germline CDR1 and CDR2: MNHNS and SASEGT. CDR3 loop: CASSEHLGQSAYGYTF. The DNA of the CDR3 is TGTGCCAGCAGTGAACATCTGGGACAGTCTGCCTATGGCTACACCTTC.